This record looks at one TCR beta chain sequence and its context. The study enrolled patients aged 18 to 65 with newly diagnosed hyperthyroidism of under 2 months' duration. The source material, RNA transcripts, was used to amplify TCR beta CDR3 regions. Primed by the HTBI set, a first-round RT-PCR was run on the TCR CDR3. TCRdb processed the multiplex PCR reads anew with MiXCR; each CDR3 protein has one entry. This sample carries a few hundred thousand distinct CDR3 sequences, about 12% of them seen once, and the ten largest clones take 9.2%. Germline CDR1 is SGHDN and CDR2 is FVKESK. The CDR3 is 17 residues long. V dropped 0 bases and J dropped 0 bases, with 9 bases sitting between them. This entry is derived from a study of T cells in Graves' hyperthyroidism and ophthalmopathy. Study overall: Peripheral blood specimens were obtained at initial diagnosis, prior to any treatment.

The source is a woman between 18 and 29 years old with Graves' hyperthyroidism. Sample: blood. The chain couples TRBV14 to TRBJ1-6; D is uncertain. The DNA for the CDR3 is TGTGCCAGCAGCCAAGATTTGGGGAGCTCCTATAATTCACCCCTCCACTTT. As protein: CASSQDLGSSYNSPLHF.